This is a list of T cell receptor beta chains from one sample in a study of cytomegalovirus exposure and HLA in healthy donors. Here immunoSEQ multiplex PCR was the method, and the copy in TCRdb shows in-frame clones only, minus some. The data show some 130,000 clones, approximately 79% seen once. The sample was PBMCs. These receptors all stem from a woman aged 50 to 60 in good health and CMV-seropositive. CDR3s include the opening cysteine and the closing phenylalanine or tryptophan. Fields, in order: CDR3 length, V gene, clone size, D gene, J gene, CDR3 protein, CDR3 DNA. The D gene is left open where the match is weak. Rows may omit the clone size; those that give it use once, few, many or a size class.

CDR3 length: 15
V gene: TRBV19
clone size: NA
D gene: TRBD1
J gene: TRBJ1-2
CDR3 protein: CASSTSDRVRYGYTF
CDR3 DNA: TGTGCCAGTAGTACCTCAGACAGGGTTCGGTATGGCTACACCTTC

CDR3 length: 15
V gene: TRBV7-2
clone size: once
D gene: NA
J gene: TRBJ2-1
CDR3 protein: CASSSNGGLYNEQFF
CDR3 DNA: TGTGCCAGCAGCTCTAACGGGGGGCTCTACAATGAGCAGTTCTTC

CDR3 length: 15
V gene: TRBV5-1
clone size: NA
D gene: TRBD1
J gene: TRBJ2-7
CDR3 protein: CASSPGTGRYYEQYF
CDR3 DNA: TGCGCCAGCAGCCCAGGGACAGGGAGATACTACGAGCAGTACTTC

CDR3 length: 13
V gene: TRBV28
clone size: NA
D gene: NA
J gene: TRBJ1-1
CDR3 protein: CASSLPLSAEAFF
CDR3 DNA: TGTGCCAGCAGTTTACCACTTAGCGCTGAAGCTTTCTTT

CDR3 length: 17
V gene: TRBV11-3
clone size: NA
D gene: TRBD2
J gene: TRBJ2-1
CDR3 protein: CASSTRTSGGSYNEQFF
CDR3 DNA: TGTGCCAGCAGCACCCGGACTAGCGGGGGTTCCTACAATGAGCAGTTCTTC

CDR3 length: 14
V gene: TRBV6-5
clone size: NA
D gene: NA
J gene: TRBJ2-5
CDR3 protein: CASRQWGLQETQYF
CDR3 DNA: TGTGCCAGCAGGCAATGGGGCCTCCAAGAGACCCAGTACTTC

CDR3 length: 13
V gene: TRBV6-1
clone size: once
D gene: NA
J gene: TRBJ1-1
CDR3 protein: CASSYGDNTEAFF
CDR3 DNA: TGTGCCAGCAGCTATGGAGACAACACTGAAGCTTTCTTT

CDR3 length: 15
V gene: TRBV6-1
clone size: NA
D gene: NA
J gene: TRBJ1-3
CDR3 protein: CASSPSPGAGNTIYF
CDR3 DNA: TGTGCCAGCAGTCCCAGCCCAGGGGCTGGAAACACCATATATTTT

CDR3 length: 14
V gene: TRBV5-6
clone size: NA
D gene: NA
J gene: TRBJ1-6
CDR3 protein: CASSPTGFNSPLHF
CDR3 DNA: TGTGCCAGCAGCCCAACAGGGTTTAATTCACCCCTCCACTTT

CDR3 length: 13
V gene: TRBV7-9
clone size: NA
D gene: NA
J gene: TRBJ2-7
CDR3 protein: CASSPAGGYEQYF
CDR3 DNA: TGTGCCAGCAGCCCCGCCGGGGGCTACGAGCAGTACTTC

CDR3 length: 15
V gene: TRBV2
clone size: few
D gene: TRBD2
J gene: TRBJ2-6
CDR3 protein: CASRGGASGANVLTF
CDR3 DNA: TGTGCCAGCAGGGGAGGGGCCTCTGGGGCCAACGTCCTGACTTTC

CDR3 length: 14
V gene: TRBV4-1
clone size: NA
D gene: NA
J gene: TRBJ2-1
CDR3 protein: CASSQETVYNEQFF
CDR3 DNA: TGCGCCAGCAGCCAAGAGACTGTCTACAATGAGCAGTTCTTC

CDR3 length: 12
V gene: TRBV11-2
clone size: NA
D gene: NA
J gene: TRBJ1-2
CDR3 protein: CASSVTDYGYTF
CDR3 DNA: TGTGCCAGCTCGGTGACAGATTATGGCTACACCTTC

CDR3 length: 14
V gene: TRBV6-1
clone size: NA
D gene: TRBD1
J gene: TRBJ2-7
CDR3 protein: CASSAGTGGYEQYF
CDR3 DNA: TGTGCCAGCAGCGCCGGGACAGGGGGTTACGAGCAGTACTTC

CDR3 length: 16
V gene: TRBV7-9
clone size: NA
D gene: TRBD1
J gene: TRBJ1-5
CDR3 protein: CASSLGRQGLGQPQHF
CDR3 DNA: TGTGCCAGCAGCTTAGGGAGACAGGGGTTAGGTCAGCCCCAGCATTTT

CDR3 length: 15
V gene: TRBV7-2
clone size: NA
D gene: TRBD2
J gene: TRBJ2-1
CDR3 protein: CASSLAGLGDNEQFF
CDR3 DNA: TGTGCCAGCAGCTTAGCGGGACTAGGGGACAATGAGCAGTTCTTC

CDR3 length: 17
V gene: TRBV9
clone size: few
D gene: NA
J gene: TRBJ1-6
CDR3 protein: CASSASLVGAGNSPLHF
CDR3 DNA: TGTGCCAGCAGCGCCTCTCTTGTGGGGGCTGGTAATTCACCCCTCCACTTT

CDR3 length: 15
V gene: TRBV27
clone size: once
D gene: TRBD1
J gene: TRBJ2-7
CDR3 protein: CASSSIWDRSYEQYF
CDR3 DNA: TGTGCCAGCAGTTCGATTTGGGACAGGTCCTACGAGCAGTACTTC

CDR3 length: 15
V gene: TRBV5-1
clone size: NA
D gene: NA
J gene: TRBJ1-1
CDR3 protein: CASSLDEGRNTEAFF
CDR3 DNA: TGCGCCAGCAGCTTGGATGAAGGGAGGAACACTGAAGCTTTCTTT

CDR3 length: 14
V gene: TRBV11-3
clone size: NA
D gene: TRBD2
J gene: TRBJ2-7
CDR3 protein: CASSPGGGNYEQYF
CDR3 DNA: TGTGCCAGCAGCCCCGGGGGGGGGAACTACGAGCAGTACTTC

CDR3 length: 14
V gene: TRBV5-1
clone size: NA
D gene: NA
J gene: TRBJ2-1
CDR3 protein: CASSLVTGSDEQFF
CDR3 DNA: TGCGCCAGCAGCTTGGTGACTGGGTCGGATGAGCAGTTCTTC

CDR3 length: 17
V gene: TRBV2
clone size: NA
D gene: TRBD2
J gene: TRBJ2-7
CDR3 protein: CASSKVPSGVTNYEQYF
CDR3 DNA: TGTGCCAGCAGTAAAGTCCCTAGCGGGGTCACAAACTACGAGCAGTACTTC

CDR3 length: 15
V gene: TRBV5-1
clone size: NA
D gene: TRBD1
J gene: TRBJ1-2
CDR3 protein: CASSLGDRGIYGYTF
CDR3 DNA: TGCGCCAGCAGCTTGGGAGACAGGGGGATCTATGGCTACACCTTC

CDR3 length: 15
V gene: TRBV6-5
clone size: once
D gene: TRBD1
J gene: TRBJ2-6
CDR3 protein: CASSYRQGGANVLTF
CDR3 DNA: TGTGCCAGCAGTTACCGACAGGGGGGGGCCAACGTCCTGACTTTC

CDR3 length: 17
V gene: TRBV7-3
clone size: NA
D gene: NA
J gene: TRBJ1-2
CDR3 protein: CASSLNSGGAAGEGYTF
CDR3 DNA: TGTGCCAGCAGCTTAAACTCGGGGGGCGCGGCGGGGGAAGGCTACACCTTC

CDR3 length: 14
V gene: TRBV29-1
clone size: NA
D gene: TRBD2
J gene: TRBJ2-1
CDR3 protein: CSVGGTSGGTEQFF
CDR3 DNA: TGCAGCGTTGGCGGGACTAGCGGGGGGACCGAGCAGTTCTTC